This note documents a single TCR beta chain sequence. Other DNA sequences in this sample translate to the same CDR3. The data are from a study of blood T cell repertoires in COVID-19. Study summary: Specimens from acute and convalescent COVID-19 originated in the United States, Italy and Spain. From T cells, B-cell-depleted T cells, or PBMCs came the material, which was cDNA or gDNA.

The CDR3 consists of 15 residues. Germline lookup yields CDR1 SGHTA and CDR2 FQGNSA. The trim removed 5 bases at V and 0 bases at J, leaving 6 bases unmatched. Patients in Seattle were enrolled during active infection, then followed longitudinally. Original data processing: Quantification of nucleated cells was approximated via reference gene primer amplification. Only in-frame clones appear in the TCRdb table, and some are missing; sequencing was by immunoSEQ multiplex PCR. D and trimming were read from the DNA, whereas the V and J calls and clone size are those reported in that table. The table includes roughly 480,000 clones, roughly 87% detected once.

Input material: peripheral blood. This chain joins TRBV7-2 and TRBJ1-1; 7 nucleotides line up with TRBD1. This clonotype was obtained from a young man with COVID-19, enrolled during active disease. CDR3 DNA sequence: TGTGCCAGCAGCGGGAACAGGGGTATGAACACTGAAGCTTTCTTT. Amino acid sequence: CASSGNRGMNTEAFF.